This T cell receptor (beta chain) was sequenced during a study of cytomegalovirus exposure and HLA in healthy donors. Study-level background: Previous work identified roughly 110 million unique TCR beta sequences from 150 million to 200 million T cells. Regarding the study as a whole: HLA alleles showed associations with 16,951 TCR beta sequences in a later analysis, at a 0.05 false discovery rate. It was assumed in the presence/absence analyses that sequencing depth was roughly uniform across donors. Trimming of TCR beta V- and J-genes showed a link, identified in a later analysis, to a missense DCLRE1C variant.

Comment on this clone: No antigen is known for it.

Use of 60 Vbeta and 13 Jbeta primers characterized the PCR. Profiling relied on immunoSEQ multiplex PCR, and the TCRdb table lists in-frame clones only, not all of them. The repertoire holds around 75,000 clones, with about 84% as singletons. J gave up 10 bases and V 5 bases, and 16 bases lay outside the gene matches. CDR1 is GTSNPN, CDR2 SVGIG, per germline (reference sequence). The CDR3 is 14 amino acids. The sequence derives from a middle-aged man in good health and CMV-seronegative. The sequenced sample was PBMCs. V is TRBV30 and J is TRBJ1-2; TRBD1 aligns across 7 bases. CDR3 residues: CAWEYRNLRGDYTF. The DNA of the CDR3 is TGTGCCTGGGAGTATCGCAACCTCAGGGGGGACTACACCTTC.